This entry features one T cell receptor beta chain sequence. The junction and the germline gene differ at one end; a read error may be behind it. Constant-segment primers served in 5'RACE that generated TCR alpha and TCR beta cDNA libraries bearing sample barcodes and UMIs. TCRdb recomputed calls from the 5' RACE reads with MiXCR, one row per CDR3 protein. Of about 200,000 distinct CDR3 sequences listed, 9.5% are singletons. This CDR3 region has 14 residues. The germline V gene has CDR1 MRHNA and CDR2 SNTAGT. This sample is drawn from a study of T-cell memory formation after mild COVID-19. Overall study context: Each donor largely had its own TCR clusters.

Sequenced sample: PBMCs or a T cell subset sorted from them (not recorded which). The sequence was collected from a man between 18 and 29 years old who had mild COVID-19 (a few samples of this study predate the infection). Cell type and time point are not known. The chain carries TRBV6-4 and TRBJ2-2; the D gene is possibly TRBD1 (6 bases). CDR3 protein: CAGSPRGNTGELFF. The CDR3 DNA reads TGTGCCGGCAGCCCCAGGGGGAACACCGGGGAGCTGTTTTTT.